The entry that follows covers one T cell receptor beta chain sequence. Antigen unknown. TCRdb passed the RT-PCR reads through MiXCR, listing each CDR3 protein once. This table has about 780,000 distinct CDR3 sequences, around a sixth appearing once. This specimen comes from a study of response to subunit inactivated influenza vaccine. Study-level results: Authors suggested few new T cells are recruited by each seasonal influenza vaccination.

CDR3 size: 16 residues. The germline V and J ends were trimmed by 1 base and 4 bases, with 14 bases remaining between them. Germline V gene lookup returns CDR1 SGHTA and CDR2 FQGNSA. The chain is built from TRBV7-2 and TRBJ2-1, with D possibly being TRBD1 (5 bases). Sequences were derived from PBMCs from blood, sampled roughly 5 days after vaccination. The TCR originated in a man aged 50-59 years who received an inactivated influenza vaccine. CDR3 DNA sequence: TGTGCCAGCAGCTTAGACGCGCAGGGTGGGTACAATGAGCAGTTCTTC. As protein: CASSLDAQGGYNEQFF.